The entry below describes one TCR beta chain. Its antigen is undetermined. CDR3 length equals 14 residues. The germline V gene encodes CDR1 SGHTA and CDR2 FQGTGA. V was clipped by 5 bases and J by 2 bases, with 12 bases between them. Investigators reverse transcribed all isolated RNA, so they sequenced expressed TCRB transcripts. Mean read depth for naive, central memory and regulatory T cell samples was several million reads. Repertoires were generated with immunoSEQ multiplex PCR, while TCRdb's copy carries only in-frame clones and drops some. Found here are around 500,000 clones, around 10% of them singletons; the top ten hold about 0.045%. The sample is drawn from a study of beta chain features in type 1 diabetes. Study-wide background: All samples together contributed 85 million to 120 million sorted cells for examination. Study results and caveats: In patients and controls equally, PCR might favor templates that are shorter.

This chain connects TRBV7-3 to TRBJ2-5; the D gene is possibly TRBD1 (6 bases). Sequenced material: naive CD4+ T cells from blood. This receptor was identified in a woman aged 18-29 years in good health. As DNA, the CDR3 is TGTGCCAGCAGCAAACAGGGCCGTCAAGAGACCCAGTACTTC. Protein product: CASSKQGRQETQYF. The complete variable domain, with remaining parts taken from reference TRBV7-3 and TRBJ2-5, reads GAGVSQTPSNKVTEKGKYVELRCDPISGHTALYWYRQSLGQGPEFLIYFQGTGAADDSGLPNDRFFAVRPEGSVSTLKIQRTERGDSAVYLCASSKQGRQETQYFGPGTRLLVL.